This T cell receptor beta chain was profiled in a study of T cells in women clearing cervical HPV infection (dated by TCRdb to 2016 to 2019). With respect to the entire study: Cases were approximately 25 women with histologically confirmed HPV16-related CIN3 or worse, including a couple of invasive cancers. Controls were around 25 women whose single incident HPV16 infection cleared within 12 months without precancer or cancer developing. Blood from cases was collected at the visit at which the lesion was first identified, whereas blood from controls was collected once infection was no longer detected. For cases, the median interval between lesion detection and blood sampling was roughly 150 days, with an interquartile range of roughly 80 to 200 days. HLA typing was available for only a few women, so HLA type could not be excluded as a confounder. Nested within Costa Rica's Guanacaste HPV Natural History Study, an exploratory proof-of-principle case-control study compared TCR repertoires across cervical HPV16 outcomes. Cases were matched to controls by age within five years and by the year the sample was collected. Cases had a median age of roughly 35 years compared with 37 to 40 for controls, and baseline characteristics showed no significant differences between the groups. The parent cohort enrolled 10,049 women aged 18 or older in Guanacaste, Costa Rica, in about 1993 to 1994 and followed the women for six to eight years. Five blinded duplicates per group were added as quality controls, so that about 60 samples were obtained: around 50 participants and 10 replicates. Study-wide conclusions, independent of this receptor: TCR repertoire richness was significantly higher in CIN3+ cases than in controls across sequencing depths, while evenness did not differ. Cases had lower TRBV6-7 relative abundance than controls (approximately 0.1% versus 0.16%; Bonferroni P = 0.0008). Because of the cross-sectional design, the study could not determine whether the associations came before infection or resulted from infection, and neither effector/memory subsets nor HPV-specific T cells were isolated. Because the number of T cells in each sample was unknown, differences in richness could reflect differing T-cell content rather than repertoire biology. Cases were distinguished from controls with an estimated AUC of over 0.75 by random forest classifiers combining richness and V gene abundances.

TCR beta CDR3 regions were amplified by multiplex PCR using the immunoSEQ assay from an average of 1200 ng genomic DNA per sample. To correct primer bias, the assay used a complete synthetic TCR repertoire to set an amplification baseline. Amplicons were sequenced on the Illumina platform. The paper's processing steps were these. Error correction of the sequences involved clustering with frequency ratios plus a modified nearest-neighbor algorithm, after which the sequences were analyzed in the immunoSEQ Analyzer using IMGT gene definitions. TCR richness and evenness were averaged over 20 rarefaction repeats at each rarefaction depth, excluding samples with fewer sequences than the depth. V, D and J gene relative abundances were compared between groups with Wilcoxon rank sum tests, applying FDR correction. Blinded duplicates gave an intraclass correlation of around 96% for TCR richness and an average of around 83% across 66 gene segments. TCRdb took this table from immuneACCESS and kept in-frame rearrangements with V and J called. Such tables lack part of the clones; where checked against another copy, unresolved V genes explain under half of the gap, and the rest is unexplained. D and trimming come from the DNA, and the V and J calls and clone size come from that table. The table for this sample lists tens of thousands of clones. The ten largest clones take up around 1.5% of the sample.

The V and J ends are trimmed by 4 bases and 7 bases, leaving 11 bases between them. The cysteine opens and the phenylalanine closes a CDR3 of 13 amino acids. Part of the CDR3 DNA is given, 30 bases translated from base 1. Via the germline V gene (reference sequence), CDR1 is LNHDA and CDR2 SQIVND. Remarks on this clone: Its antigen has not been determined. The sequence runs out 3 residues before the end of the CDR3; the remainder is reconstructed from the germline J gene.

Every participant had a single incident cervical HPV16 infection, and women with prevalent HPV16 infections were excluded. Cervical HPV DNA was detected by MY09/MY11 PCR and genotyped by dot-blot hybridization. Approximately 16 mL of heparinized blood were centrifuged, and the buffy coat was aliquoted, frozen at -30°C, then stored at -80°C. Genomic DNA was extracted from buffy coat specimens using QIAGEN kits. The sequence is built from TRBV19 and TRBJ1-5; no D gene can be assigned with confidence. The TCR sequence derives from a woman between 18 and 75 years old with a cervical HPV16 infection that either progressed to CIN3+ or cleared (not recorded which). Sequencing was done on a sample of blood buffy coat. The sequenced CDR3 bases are TGTGCCAGTAGTACCGGGGAACGCCAGCCC. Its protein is CASSTGERQP. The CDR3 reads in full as CASSTGERQPQHF.